Here is one T cell receptor beta chain with its context. Original processing notes: Estimation of nucleated cell counts was performed using reference gene primer amplification. The protocol was immunoSEQ multiplex PCR, while the TCRdb copy is restricted to in-frame clones and leaves out a portion. That table supplies the V and J calls and clone size; D and trimming were determined from the DNA. In the table there are 120,000 to 150,000 clones, roughly 90% of which are singletons. These data belong to a study of blood T cell repertoires in COVID-19. Study-wide background: The study drew acute and convalescent COVID-19 samples from the United States, Italy and Spain. PBMCs, B-cell-depleted T cells, or T cells provided the cDNA or gDNA that made up the material.

CDR1 and CDR2 (germline): SGDLS, YYNGEE. The V gene end was trimmed by 4 bases and the J gene end by 7 bases; junction bases not matched to a gene: 7. The CDR3 totals 13 residues. Input material: peripheral blood. This chain joins TRBV9 and TRBJ2-7; 8 positions match TRBD1. This clonotype originated in a woman in her 50s with acute or convalescent COVID-19. DNA for the CDR3: TGTGCCAGCAGCTCCAACAGGGGGTGGGAGCAGTACTTC. It codes for CASSSNRGWEQYF.